The TCR beta chain under discussion was sequenced for a study of shared clonotypes between healthy human individuals. Study-wide points: The study's rarefaction showed incomplete sorted-subset sequencing despite large depth. Around 5% was the fraction of naive CD4 clonotypes found shared across four donors. Deeper or shallower sequencing was expected to change how clonotypes are shared among donors.

Cells designated naive CD8 were CD45RO-negative and were positively selected for CCR7, with terminally differentiated effector memory CD45RA+ cells excluded. Authors' data handling: ImmunoSEQ yielded junction-only sequences lacking quality scores, so filtering differed. The repertoire was sequenced with immunoSEQ multiplex PCR; TCRdb's copy has only in-frame clones and lacks some. V and J calls and clone size are those listed in that table; D and trimming were worked out from the DNA. The data hold about 2.1 million clones, with approximately 94% observed a single time. Of note for this clone: Its specificity is unknown.

V shed 3 bases and J 6 bases; nucleotides not matched to a gene: 4. The germline V gene has CDR1 SGHRS and CDR2 YFSETQ. The CDR3 consists of 13 residues. This TCR derives from a man aged 18 to 29 in good health. Some clones in this sample may be carry-over from other donors' samples. The chain is built from TRBV5-1 and TRBJ2-7, with TRBD1 matching 9 bases. Sequencing used naive CD8+ T cells from PBMCs. CDR3 DNA sequence: TGCGCCAGCAGCTACAGGGGGCCAGGCGAGCAGTACTTC. Its protein is CASSYRGPGEQYF.